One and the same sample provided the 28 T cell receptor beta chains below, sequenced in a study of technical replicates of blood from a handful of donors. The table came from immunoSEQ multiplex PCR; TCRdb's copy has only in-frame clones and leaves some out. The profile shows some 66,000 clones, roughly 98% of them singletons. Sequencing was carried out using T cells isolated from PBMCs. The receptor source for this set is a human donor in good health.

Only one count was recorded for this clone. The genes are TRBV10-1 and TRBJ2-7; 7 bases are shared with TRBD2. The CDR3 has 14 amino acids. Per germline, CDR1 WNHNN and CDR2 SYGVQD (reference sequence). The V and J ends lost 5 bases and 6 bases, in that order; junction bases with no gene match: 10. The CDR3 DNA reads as TGCGCCAGCAGTCCGATCGGACTAGTCTCCGAGCAGTACTTC. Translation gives CASSPIGLVSEQYF.

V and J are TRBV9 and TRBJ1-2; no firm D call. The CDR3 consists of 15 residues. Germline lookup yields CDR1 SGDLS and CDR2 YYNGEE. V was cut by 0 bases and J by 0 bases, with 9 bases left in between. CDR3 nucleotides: TGTGCCAGCAGCGTAGGAGGTTCCTCTAACTATGGCTACACCTTC. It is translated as CASSVGGSSNYGYTF.

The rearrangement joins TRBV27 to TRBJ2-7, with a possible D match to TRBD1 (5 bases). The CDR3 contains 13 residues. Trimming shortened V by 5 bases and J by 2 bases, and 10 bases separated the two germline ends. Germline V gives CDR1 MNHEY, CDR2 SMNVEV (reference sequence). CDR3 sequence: CASSLRAAYEQYF. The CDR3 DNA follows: TGTGCCAGCAGTCTCAGGGCCGCCTACGAGCAGTACTTC.

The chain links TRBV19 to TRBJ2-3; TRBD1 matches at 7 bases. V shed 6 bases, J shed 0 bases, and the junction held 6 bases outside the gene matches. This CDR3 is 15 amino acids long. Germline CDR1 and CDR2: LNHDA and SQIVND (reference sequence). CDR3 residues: CASRSGQTSTDTQYF. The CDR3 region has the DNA TGTGCCAGTAGATCGGGACAGACGAGCACAGATACGCAGTATTTT.

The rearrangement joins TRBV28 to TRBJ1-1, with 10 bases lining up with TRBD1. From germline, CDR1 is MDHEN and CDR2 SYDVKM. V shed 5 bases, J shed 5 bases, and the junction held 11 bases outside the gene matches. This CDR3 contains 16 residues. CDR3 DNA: TGTGCCAGCAGTCCAGTATGGGACAGGGGTAGGACTGAAGCTTTCTTT. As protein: CASSPVWDRGRTEAFF.

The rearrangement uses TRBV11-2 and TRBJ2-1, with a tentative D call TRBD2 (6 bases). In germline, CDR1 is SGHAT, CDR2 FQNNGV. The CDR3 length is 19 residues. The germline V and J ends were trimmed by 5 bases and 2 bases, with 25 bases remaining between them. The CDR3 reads CASSPEIPGAKSAYNEQFF. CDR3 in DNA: TGTGCCAGCAGCCCCGAGATTCCGGGAGCGAAAAGTGCCTACAATGAGCAGTTCTTC.

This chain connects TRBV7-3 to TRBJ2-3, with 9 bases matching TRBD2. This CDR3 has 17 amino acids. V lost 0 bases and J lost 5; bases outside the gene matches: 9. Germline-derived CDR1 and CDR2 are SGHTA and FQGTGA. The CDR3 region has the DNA TGTGCCAGCAGCTTAACAAGCGGGGGGAGGACAAGAGATACGCAGTATTTT. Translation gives CASSLTSGGRTRDTQYF.

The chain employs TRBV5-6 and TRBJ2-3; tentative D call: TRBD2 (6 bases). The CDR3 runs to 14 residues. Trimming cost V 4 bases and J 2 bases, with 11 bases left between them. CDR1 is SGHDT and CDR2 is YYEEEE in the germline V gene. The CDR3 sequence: CASSVGLDTDTQYF. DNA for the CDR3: TGTGCCAGCAGCGTGGGACTGGACACAGATACGCAGTATTTT.

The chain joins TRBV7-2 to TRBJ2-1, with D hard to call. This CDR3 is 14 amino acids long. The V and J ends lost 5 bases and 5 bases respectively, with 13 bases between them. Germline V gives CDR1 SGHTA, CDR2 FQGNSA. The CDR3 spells CASSPTSAHNEQFF. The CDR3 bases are TGTGCCAGCAGCCCCACGAGCGCCCACAATGAGCAGTTCTTC.

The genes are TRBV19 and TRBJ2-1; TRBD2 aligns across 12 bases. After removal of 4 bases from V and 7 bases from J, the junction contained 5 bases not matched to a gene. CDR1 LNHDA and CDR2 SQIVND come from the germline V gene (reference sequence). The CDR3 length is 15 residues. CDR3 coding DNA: TGTGCCAGTAGTAGACTAGCGGGGGTGTGGAATGAGCAGTTCTTC. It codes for CASSRLAGVWNEQFF.

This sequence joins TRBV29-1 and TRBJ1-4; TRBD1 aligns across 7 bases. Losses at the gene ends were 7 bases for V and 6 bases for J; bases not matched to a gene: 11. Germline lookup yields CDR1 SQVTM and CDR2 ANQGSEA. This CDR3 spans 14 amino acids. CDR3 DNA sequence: TGCAGCGGAGCGACGACAGGGAAGGATGAAAAACTGTTTTTT. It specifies CSGATTGKDEKLFF.

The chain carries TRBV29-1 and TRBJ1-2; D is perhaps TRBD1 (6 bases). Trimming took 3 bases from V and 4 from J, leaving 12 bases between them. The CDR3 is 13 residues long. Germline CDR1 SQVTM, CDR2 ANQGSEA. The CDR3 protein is CSVERTETYGYTF. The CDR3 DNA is TGCAGCGTTGAGCGGACAGAGACCTATGGCTACACCTTC.

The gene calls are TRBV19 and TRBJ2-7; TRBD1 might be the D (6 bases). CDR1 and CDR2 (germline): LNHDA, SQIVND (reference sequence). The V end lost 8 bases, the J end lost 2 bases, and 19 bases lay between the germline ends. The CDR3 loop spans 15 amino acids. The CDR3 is CASASGAWPTYEQYF. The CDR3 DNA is TGTGCCAGTGCCTCAGGGGCTTGGCCTACCTACGAGCAGTACTTC.

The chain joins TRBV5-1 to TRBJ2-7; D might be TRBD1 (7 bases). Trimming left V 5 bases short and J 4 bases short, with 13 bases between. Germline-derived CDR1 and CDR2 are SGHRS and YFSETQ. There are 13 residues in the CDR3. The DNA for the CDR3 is TGCGCCAGCAGGTCGGAGGGGGCATACGAGCAGTACTTC. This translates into CASRSEGAYEQYF.

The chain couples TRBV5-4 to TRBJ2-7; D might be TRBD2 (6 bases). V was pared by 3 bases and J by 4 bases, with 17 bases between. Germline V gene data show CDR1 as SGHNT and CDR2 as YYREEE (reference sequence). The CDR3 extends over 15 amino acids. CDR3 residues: CASSSGVAAGYEQYF. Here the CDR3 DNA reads TGTGCCAGCAGCTCCGGGGTAGCGGCGGGATACGAGCAGTACTTC.

The CDR3 reads CSVDGQFTDTQYF. DNA of the CDR3: TGCAGCGTTGACGGACAGTTTACAGATACGCAGTATTTT. V and J are TRBV29-1 and TRBJ2-3; D might be TRBD1 (6 bases). Germline V gene sequence: CDR1 SQVTM, CDR2 ANQGSEA. Trimming shortened V by 3 bases and J by 3 bases, and 10 bases separated the two germline ends. CDR3 size: 13 residues.

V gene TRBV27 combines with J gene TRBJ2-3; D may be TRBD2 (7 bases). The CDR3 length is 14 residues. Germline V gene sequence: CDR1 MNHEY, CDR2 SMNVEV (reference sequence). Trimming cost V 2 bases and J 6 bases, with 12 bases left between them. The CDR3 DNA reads TGTGCCAGCAGTTTAGGGGGGGCCGGGGATACGCAGTATTTT. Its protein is CASSLGGAGDTQYF.

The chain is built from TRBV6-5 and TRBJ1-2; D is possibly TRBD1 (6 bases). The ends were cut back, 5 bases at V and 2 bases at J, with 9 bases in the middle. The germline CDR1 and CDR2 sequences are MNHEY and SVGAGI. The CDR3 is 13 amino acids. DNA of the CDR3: TGTGCCAGCAGTCCCGACAGGAACTATGGCTACACCTTC. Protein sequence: CASSPDRNYGYTF.

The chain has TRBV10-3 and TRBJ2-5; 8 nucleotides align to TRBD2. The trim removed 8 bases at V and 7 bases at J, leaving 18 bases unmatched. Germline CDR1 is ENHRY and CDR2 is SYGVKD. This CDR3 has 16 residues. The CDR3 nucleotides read TGTGCCATCGGGGGCCAGGCGGGAGGAAATTATGGGACCCAGTACTTC. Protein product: CAIGGQAGGNYGTQYF.

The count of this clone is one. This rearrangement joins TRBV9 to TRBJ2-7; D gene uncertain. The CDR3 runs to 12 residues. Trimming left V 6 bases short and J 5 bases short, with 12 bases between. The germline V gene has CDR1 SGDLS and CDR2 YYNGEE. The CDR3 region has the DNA TGTGCCAGCAAATTTCATGGAGACGAGCAGTACTTC. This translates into CASKFHGDEQYF.

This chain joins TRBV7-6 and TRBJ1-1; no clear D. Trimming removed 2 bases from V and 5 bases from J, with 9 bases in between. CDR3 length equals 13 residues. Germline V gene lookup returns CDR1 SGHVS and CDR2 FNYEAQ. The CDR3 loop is CASSLRGRTEAFF. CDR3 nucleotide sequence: TGTGCCAGCAGCTTAAGAGGGAGGACTGAAGCTTTCTTT.

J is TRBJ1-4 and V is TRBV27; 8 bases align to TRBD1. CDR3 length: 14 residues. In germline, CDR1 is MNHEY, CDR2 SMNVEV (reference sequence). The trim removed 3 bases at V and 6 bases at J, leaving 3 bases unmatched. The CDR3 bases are TGTGCCAGCAGTTTTGCAGGGGGCGATGAAAAACTGTTTTTT. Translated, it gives CASSFAGGDEKLFF.

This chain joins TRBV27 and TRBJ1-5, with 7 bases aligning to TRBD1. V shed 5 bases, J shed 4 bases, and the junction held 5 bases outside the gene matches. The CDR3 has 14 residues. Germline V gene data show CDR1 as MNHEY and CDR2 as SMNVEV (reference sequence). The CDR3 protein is CASSKQGMNQPQHF. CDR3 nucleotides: TGTGCCAGCAGTAAACAGGGGATGAATCAGCCCCAGCATTTT.

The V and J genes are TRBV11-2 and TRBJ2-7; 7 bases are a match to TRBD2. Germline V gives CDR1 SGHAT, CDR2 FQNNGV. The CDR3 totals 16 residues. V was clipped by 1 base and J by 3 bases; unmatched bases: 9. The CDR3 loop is CASSLGRTRVGYEQYF. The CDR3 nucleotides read TGTGCCAGCAGCTTAGGACGGACTAGGGTCGGCTACGAGCAGTACTTC.

CDR3 region: CASIKGGAEGYTF. Here the CDR3 DNA reads TGTGCCAGCATCAAGGGGGGGGCGGAGGGCTACACCTTC. This chain connects TRBV6-5 to TRBJ1-2; D is perhaps TRBD1 (6 bases). Germline V CDR1 and CDR2: MNHEY, SVGAGI. V was cut by 7 bases and J by 8 bases, with 17 bases left in between. The CDR3 totals 13 residues.

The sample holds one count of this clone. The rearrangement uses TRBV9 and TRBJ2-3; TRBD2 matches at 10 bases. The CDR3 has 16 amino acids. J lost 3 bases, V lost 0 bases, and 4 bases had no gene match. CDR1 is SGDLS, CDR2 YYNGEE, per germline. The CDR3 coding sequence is TGTGCCAGCAGCGTAGATCCTAGCGGGAGAACAGATACGCAGTATTTT. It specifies CASSVDPSGRTDTQYF.

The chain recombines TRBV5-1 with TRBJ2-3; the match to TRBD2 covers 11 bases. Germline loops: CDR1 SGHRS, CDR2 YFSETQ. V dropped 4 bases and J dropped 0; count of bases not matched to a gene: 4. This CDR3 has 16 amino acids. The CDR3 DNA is TGCGCCAGCAGCCAGGGACTAGCGGCTAGCACAGATACGCAGTATTTT. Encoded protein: CASSQGLAASTDTQYF.

The CDR3 is CASSSLRSGGAHTYEQYF. In nucleotides, the CDR3 is TGTGCCAGCAGCTCCCTTAGGAGCGGGGGGGCTCACACCTACGAGCAGTACTTC. The chain has TRBV21-1 and TRBJ2-7; the table's TRBD2 call for D was not verified on the DNA. TRBV21-1 counts as a pseudogene. This CDR3 spans 18 amino acids.